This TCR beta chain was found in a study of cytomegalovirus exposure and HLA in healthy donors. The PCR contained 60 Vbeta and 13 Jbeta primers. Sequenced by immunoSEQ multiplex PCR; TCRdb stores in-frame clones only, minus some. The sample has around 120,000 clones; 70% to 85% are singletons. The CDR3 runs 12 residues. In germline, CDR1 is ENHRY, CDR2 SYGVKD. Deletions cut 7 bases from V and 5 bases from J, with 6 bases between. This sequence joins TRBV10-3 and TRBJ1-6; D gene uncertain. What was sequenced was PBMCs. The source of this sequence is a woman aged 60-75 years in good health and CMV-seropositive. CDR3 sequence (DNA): TGTGCCATCACGGGTGATAATTCACCCCTCCACTTT. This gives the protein CAITGDNSPLHF.